These 30 T cell receptor beta chains were all obtained from the same sample, sequenced in a study of blood T cell repertoires in COVID-19. TCRdb's table, derived via immunoSEQ multiplex PCR, lists solely in-frame clones and lacks some. The sample yields 170,000 or so clones, about 82% seen once. Material for sequencing was peripheral blood. The receptors here all came from a man between 65 and 79 years old with active or convalescent COVID-19.

The chain combines TRBV29-1 with TRBJ1-1; the D is unclear. CDR3 length equals 13 residues. CDR1 SQVTM and CDR2 ANQGSEA come from the germline V gene. V lost 6 bases, J lost 5 bases, and 16 bases lay in between. The DNA of the CDR3 is TGCAGCGTGAGGCTTACTCTGTTGACTGAAGCTTTCTTT. This translates into CSVRLTLLTEAFF.

The chain joins TRBV7-6 to TRBJ2-2; the D gene is possibly TRBD1 (6 bases). V shed 1 base and J shed 3 bases, with 12 bases lying between them. Germline-derived CDR1 and CDR2 are SGHVS and FNYEAQ. This CDR3 comprises 16 residues. The CDR3: CASSLGGSGDTGELFF. The DNA of the CDR3 is TGTGCCAGCAGCTTAGGGGGCTCAGGGGACACCGGGGAGCTGTTTTTT.

The chain recombines TRBV4-3 with TRBJ1-2; perhaps TRBD1 as D (5 bases). Germline loops: CDR1 LGHNA, CDR2 YSLEER. CDR3 length: 15 residues. Trimming stripped 0 bases from V and 5 bases from J, with 13 bases between. In DNA form, the CDR3 reads TGCGCCAGCAGCCAAGAGGCTGACAGTCCATATGGCTACACCTTC. It specifies CASSQEADSPYGYTF.

This clone has more than one count but fewer than ten. Other nucleotide sequences from this sample produce the same CDR3. This rearrangement joins TRBV11-3 to TRBJ1-6; 7 bases line up with TRBD1. V lost 3 bases to trimming and J lost 6 bases; unmatched junction nucleotides: 2. Per germline, CDR1 SGHNT and CDR2 YENEEA. The CDR3 is made up of 14 amino acids. The CDR3 bases are TGTGCCAGCAGCTTGGGACAGCCTAATTCACCCCTCCACTTT. Its translation: CASSLGQPNSPLHF.

This chain uses TRBV7-2 with TRBJ1-4; 7 bases line up with TRBD1. V dropped 3 bases and J dropped 8; count of bases not matched to a gene: 6. This CDR3 has 14 residues. CDR1 is SGHTA, CDR2 FQGNSA, per germline. The CDR3 bases are TGTGCCAGCAGCTTGATCCGGGGACAGGAAAAACTGTTTTTT. Its protein product is CASSLIRGQEKLFF.

The rearrangement uses TRBV5-4 and TRBJ1-4, with 11 positions matching TRBD1. The germline V gene encodes CDR1 SGHNT and CDR2 YYREEE (reference sequence). The CDR3 is 14 amino acids. Unmatched junction bases numbered 2, after V lost 3 bases and J lost 7 bases. This chain's CDR3 is CASSWDRGTEKLFF. CDR3 bases: TGTGCCAGCAGCTGGGACAGGGGGACTGAAAAACTGTTTTTT.

CDR3 loop: CASLAGGPETQYF. The CDR3 bases are TGTGCCAGCCTAGCGGGGGGGCCGGAGACCCAGTACTTC. V usage is TRBV2 and J usage is TRBJ2-5; 12 nucleotides match TRBD2. The CDR3 sequence is 13 residues long. The V and J ends lost 8 bases and 5 bases, in that order; junction bases with no gene match: 3. Germline loops: CDR1 SNHLY, CDR2 FYNNEI.

The chain uses TRBV27 and TRBJ1-5, with D uncertain. Trimming removed 5 bases from V and 5 bases from J, with 10 bases in between. The CDR3 spans 13 residues. The germline gives CDR1 MNHEY, CDR2 SMNVEV (reference sequence). CDR3 DNA: TGTGCCAGCAGTGTTGACGGGTATCAGCCCCAGCATTTT. Its translation is CASSVDGYQPQHF.

This clone has just one count. The chain uses TRBV5-1 and TRBJ1-1; possible D gene TRBD1, 5 bases. The CDR3 extends over 12 amino acids. Per the germline V gene, CDR1 is SGHRS and CDR2 is YFSETQ. V lost 0 bases to trimming and J lost 7 bases, with 7 bases between them. The CDR3 is CASSLVGDEAFF. The CDR3 region has the DNA TGCGCCAGCAGCTTGGTAGGGGATGAAGCTTTCTTT. Based on the CDR3 plus reference TRBV5-1 and TRBJ1-1, the full variable domain is KAGVTQTPRYLIKTRGQQVTLSCSPISGHRSVSWYQQTPGQGLQFLFEYFSETQRNKGNFPGRFSGRQFSNSRSEMNVSTLELGDSALYLCASSLVGDEAFFGQGTRLTVV.

This chain links TRBV29-1 with TRBJ2-1; TRBD2 matches 7 bases. V lost 5 bases and J lost 8; bases outside the gene matches: 6. The CDR3 contains 12 residues. Germline CDR1 and CDR2: SQVTM and ANQGSEA. CDR3 DNA: TGCAGCGTTCGGGGGAGCGGGGATGAGCAGTTCTTC. It is translated as CSVRGSGDEQFF.

The genes are TRBV30 and TRBJ1-2; D remains ambiguous. This CDR3 comprises 15 residues. Trimming pared 0 bases from V and 2 bases from J, leaving 13 bases between. Germline CDR1 GTSNPN, CDR2 SVGIG (reference sequence). The CDR3 spells CAWSVELVDNYGYTF. The CDR3 nucleotides are TGTGCCTGGAGTGTCGAACTAGTAGACAACTATGGCTACACCTTC.

This chain joins TRBV6-5 and TRBJ1-3; D is perhaps TRBD1 (5 bases). CDR1 is MNHEY and CDR2 is SVGAGI in the germline V gene. V lost 6 bases, J lost 3 bases, and 12 bases lay in between. The CDR3 has 14 residues. The CDR3 reads CASRDIGVGNTIYF. CDR3 DNA: TGTGCCAGCAGGGATATAGGGGTTGGAAACACCATATATTTT.

V usage is TRBV21-1 and J usage is TRBJ1-1; the table names TRBD1, a call not compared with the DNA. TRBV21-1 is deemed a pseudogene. The CDR3 has 13 residues. CDR3 DNA: TGTGCCCGAACAGGAGCCAAGAACACTGAAGCTTTCTTT. Translated, it gives CARTGAKNTEAFF.

This clone was counted between two and nine times. V is TRBV6-2 or TRBV6-3 and J is TRBJ1-1; possibly TRBD1 for D (5 bases). Per germline, CDR1 MNHEY and CDR2 SVGEGT. With 0 bases removed from V and 3 bases from J, the gap between germline ends came to 20 bases. The CDR3 contains 18 residues. CDR3 protein: CASSYSTSGGEKDTEAFF. CDR3 DNA sequence: TGTGCCAGCAGTTACTCCACGAGCGGGGGAGAGAAGGACACTGAAGCTTTCTTT.

The rearrangement joins TRBV6-2 or TRBV6-3 to TRBJ2-2; 7 positions agree with TRBD1. V lost 7 bases to trimming and J lost 5 bases; unmatched junction nucleotides: 7. Germline CDR1 reads MNHEY; CDR2 reads SVGEGT. The CDR3 spans 14 residues. The CDR3 DNA is TGTGCCAGCACCCCCGGGACAGTAACCGGGGAGCTGTTTTTT. Its protein product is CASTPGTVTGELFF.

In regard to this clone: This sample also contains other DNA sequences that code for the same CDR3. This chain joins TRBV5-1 and TRBJ2-5; 10 bases fit TRBD2. Trimming took 3 bases from V and 5 from J; bases not matched to a gene: 7. CDR3 length equals 15 residues. CDR1 and CDR2 (germline): SGHRS, YFSETQ. The CDR3 DNA is TGCGCCAGCAGCTCTGCGGGGACTAGCGAGGAGACCCAGTACTTC. This translates into CASSSAGTSEETQYF.

This chain joins TRBV27 and TRBJ2-3, with D tentatively TRBD1 (6 bases). Germline V lookup: CDR1 MNHEY, CDR2 SMNVEV (reference sequence). This CDR3 contains 16 residues. Trimming stripped 3 bases from V and 0 bases from J, with 13 bases between. In DNA, the CDR3 is TGTGCCAGCAGTTTCGGACAGAGGCCTAGCACAGATACGCAGTATTTT. It translates to CASSFGQRPSTDTQYF.

The V and J genes are TRBV2 and TRBJ2-1, with D possibly being TRBD1 (5 bases). CDR1 is SNHLY and CDR2 is FYNNEI in the germline V gene. The CDR3 sequence is 12 residues long. V lost 6 bases, J lost 4 bases, and 7 bases lay in between. CDR3: CASRAGYNEQFF. The CDR3 region has the DNA TGTGCCAGCAGGGCAGGGTACAATGAGCAGTTCTTC.

The chain employs TRBV4-1 and TRBJ2-1; the D gene is possibly TRBD2 (6 bases). The germline gives CDR1 MGHRA, CDR2 YSYEKL. V was pared by 2 bases and J by 7 bases, with 21 bases between. CDR3 length: 17 residues. CDR3 DNA: TGCGCCAGCAGCCAACCCTTCGGGCCTCGGGGGTTGAATGAGCAGTTCTTC. Its translation: CASSQPFGPRGLNEQFF.

CDR3 sequence: CASSIDRGTDTQYF. CDR3 bases: TGCGCCAGCAGCATCGACAGGGGAACAGATACGCAGTATTTT. The genes are TRBV5-1 and TRBJ2-3; 8 bases align to TRBD1. The germline V gene encodes CDR1 SGHRS and CDR2 YFSETQ. The CDR3 is made up of 14 amino acids. The V gene end was trimmed by 4 bases and the J gene end by 3 bases; junction bases not matched to a gene: 4.

This chain connects TRBV24-1 to TRBJ2-6, with D perhaps TRBD1 (6 bases). The V gene lost 2 bases and the J gene lost 12 bases, with 16 bases spanning the gap. This CDR3 region has 15 residues. Germline V lookup: CDR1 KGHDR, CDR2 SFDVKD. The CDR3 region has the DNA TGTGCCACCAGTGATTCCCAGGGGACACCGCCCGTCCTGACTTTC. This codes for CATSDSQGTPPVLTF.

The rearrangement uses TRBV6-2 or TRBV6-3 and TRBJ2-7; possible D gene TRBD1, 6 bases. The V end lost 6 bases, the J end lost 3 bases, and 12 bases lay between the germline ends. CDR1 is MNHEY, CDR2 SVGEGT, per germline. The CDR3 extends over 13 amino acids. This CDR3 reads CASSLGQLYEQYF. CDR3 bases: TGTGCCAGCAGCCTCGGACAGCTCTACGAGCAGTACTTC.

V and J are TRBV5-1 and TRBJ2-1; D remains unclear. V dropped 0 bases and J dropped 3 bases, with 7 bases sitting between them. Per germline, CDR1 SGHRS and CDR2 YFSETQ. The CDR3 is 14 residues long. The CDR3 sequence: CASSLGSGYNEQFF. The CDR3 DNA follows: TGCGCCAGCAGCTTGGGTTCAGGCTACAATGAGCAGTTCTTC.

Remarks on this clone: This may be a read error, as it is one base from a much larger clone. CDR3 in DNA: TGTGCCAGCATGCAGGGTTCGACTTCACCCTTCCACTTT. It translates to CASMQGSTSPFHF. The chain has TRBV2 and TRBJ1-6, with a possible D match to TRBD1 (5 bases). This CDR3 has 13 amino acids. The germline CDR1 and CDR2 sequences are SNHLY and FYNNEI.

The chain combines TRBV5-1 with TRBJ1-4, with a tentative D call TRBD1 (5 bases). The CDR3 is made up of 14 amino acids. From germline, CDR1 is SGHRS and CDR2 YFSETQ. V gave up 2 bases and J gave up 4 bases, with 9 bases separating them. CDR3 sequence (DNA): TGCGCCAGCAGCTTCGACAGAGTTAATGAAAAACTGTTTTTT. It codes for CASSFDRVNEKLFF. Full variable domain (remainder filled in from reference TRBV5-1 and TRBJ1-4): KAGVTQTPRYLIKTRGQQVTLSCSPISGHRSVSWYQQTPGQGLQFLFEYFSETQRNKGNFPGRFSGRQFSNSRSEMNVSTLELGDSALYLCASSFDRVNEKLFFGSGTQLSVL.

V is TRBV15 and J is TRBJ1-1; D call uncertain. V dropped 0 bases and J dropped 4 bases, with 15 bases sitting between them. Looked up from germline, CDR1 is LNHNV and CDR2 is YYDKDF (reference sequence). The CDR3 spans 16 residues. This chain's CDR3 is CATSRDWRPGGTEAFF. The CDR3 nucleotides are TGTGCCACCAGCAGAGATTGGAGGCCCGGCGGCACTGAAGCTTTCTTT.

The chain employs TRBV30 and TRBJ2-3; 8 bases align to TRBD2. CDR3 length: 15 amino acids. Per germline, CDR1 GTSNPN and CDR2 SVGIG (reference sequence). The J segment lost 3 bases and the V segment lost 3 bases, leaving 8 bases of the junction unmatched. This chain's CDR3 is CAWRSGAGVTDTQYF. In DNA form, the CDR3 reads TGTGCCTGGAGATCTGGAGCGGGAGTAACAGATACGCAGTATTTT.

The CDR3 loop is CASSLTRSAEAFF. CDR3 DNA: TGTGCCAGCAGCTTGACAAGGTCGGCTGAAGCTTTCTTT. J is TRBJ1-1 and V is TRBV7-6; D gene ambiguous. The germline V and J ends were trimmed by 3 bases and 6 bases, with 11 bases remaining between them. This CDR3 contains 13 residues. Germline V gene data show CDR1 as SGHVS and CDR2 as FNYEAQ. The full variable domain, rest sourced from reference TRBV7-6 and TRBJ1-1, is GAGVSQSPRYKVTKRGQDVALRCDPISGHVSLYWYRQALGQGPEFLTYFNYEAQQDKSGLPNDRFSAERPEGSISTLTIQRTEQRDSAMYRCASSLTRSAEAFFGQGTRLTVV.

The chain uses TRBV2 and TRBJ2-1, with TRBD2 matching over 8 bases. The CDR3 has 15 amino acids. The V and J ends lost 6 bases and 2 bases, in that order; junction bases with no gene match: 6. The germline V gene has CDR1 SNHLY and CDR2 FYNNEI. The CDR3 reads CASRTTSGPYNEQFF. For the CDR3, the DNA is TGTGCCAGCAGAACCACTAGCGGCCCCTACAATGAGCAGTTCTTC.

The gene calls are TRBV6-1 and TRBJ2-7; the match to TRBD2 covers 8 bases. The CDR3 spans 15 residues. Germline CDR1 reads MNHNS; CDR2 reads SASEGT. The ends lost 1 base at V and 4 bases at J; junction bases unmatched: 6. CDR3 sequence reads: CASSEVALADYEQYF. The CDR3 bases are TGTGCCAGCAGTGAAGTAGCACTAGCGGATTACGAGCAGTACTTC.